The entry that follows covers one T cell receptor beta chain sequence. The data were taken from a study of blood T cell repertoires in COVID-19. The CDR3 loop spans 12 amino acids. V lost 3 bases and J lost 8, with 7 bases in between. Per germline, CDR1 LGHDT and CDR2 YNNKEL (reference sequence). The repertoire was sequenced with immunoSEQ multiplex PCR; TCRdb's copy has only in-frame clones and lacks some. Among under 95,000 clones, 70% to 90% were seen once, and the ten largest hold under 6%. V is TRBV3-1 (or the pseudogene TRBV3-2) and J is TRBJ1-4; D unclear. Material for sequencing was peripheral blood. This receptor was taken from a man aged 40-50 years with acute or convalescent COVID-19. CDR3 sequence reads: CASSQRKEKLFF. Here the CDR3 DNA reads TGTGCCAGCAGCCAGCGGAAGGAAAAACTGTTTTTT.